The next 27 T cell receptor beta chains were all read from a single sample in a study of shared clonotypes between healthy human individuals. Using immunoSEQ multiplex PCR, the repertoire was profiled, and TCRdb retains in-frame clones only, with some absent. The sample carries millions of clones, 90% to 95% recorded once. Only CD45RO-negative cells positively selected for CCR7 counted as naive CD8 cells, so terminally differentiated effector memory CD45RA+ cells were excluded. Material for sequencing was naive CD8+ T cells from PBMCs. Receptors originate from a young man in good health. Some clones in this sample may be carry-over from other donors' samples.

The chain joins TRBV28 to TRBJ2-5, with D perhaps TRBD1 or TRBD2 (5 bases each). Trimming pared 4 bases from V and 4 bases from J, leaving 13 bases between. CDR3 length equals 14 residues. CDR1 is MDHEN, CDR2 SYDVKM, per germline. CDR3 amino acids: CASSSPVGTETQYF. DNA of the CDR3: TGTGCCAGCAGTTCCCCCGTGGGGACAGAGACCCAGTACTTC.

CDR3 amino acids: CASSLERASNTEAFF. The CDR3 DNA is TGTGCCAGCAGCTTAGAACGGGCCTCGAACACTGAAGCTTTCTTT. The J gene is TRBJ1-1, the V gene TRBV7-8; D ambiguous. The CDR3 is 15 residues long. Germline lookup yields CDR1 SGHVS and CDR2 FQNEAQ. V lost 1 base and J 1 base, leaving 10 bases between the germline ends.

This chain connects TRBV27 to TRBJ2-7; possibly TRBD1 or TRBD2 for D (5 bases each). V was cut by 2 bases and J by 0 bases, with 17 bases left in between. This CDR3 has 17 amino acids. Per germline, CDR1 MNHEY and CDR2 SMNVEV (reference sequence). The CDR3 nucleotides are TGTGCCAGCAGTTTAATTCCAGGGAGCGTCCTCTCCTACGAGCAGTACTTC. Its protein is CASSLIPGSVLSYEQYF.

V gene TRBV6-1 combines with J gene TRBJ2-3, with D unclear. Germline V gives CDR1 MNHNS, CDR2 SASEGT. V lost 3 bases, J lost 0 bases, and 7 bases lay in between. The CDR3 runs 14 residues. CDR3 coding DNA: TGTGCCAGCAGTGACGGAGCGAGCACAGATACGCAGTATTTT. It yields the protein CASSDGASTDTQYF.

Notes on this clone: The same CDR3 can be traced to other DNA sequences in this sample. The chain links TRBV9 to TRBJ2-3; 7 positions agree with TRBD1. CDR3 length equals 14 residues. Germline CDR1 reads SGDLS; CDR2 reads YYNGEE. V was clipped by 3 bases and J by 4 bases; unmatched bases: 5. The CDR3 DNA is TGTGCCAGCAGCGGGCACAGGGGAGCAGATACGCAGTATTTT. Translated, it gives CASSGHRGADTQYF.

The rearrangement uses TRBV19 and TRBJ1-1, with 7 bases aligning to TRBD1. CDR1 and CDR2 (germline): LNHDA, SQIVND (reference sequence). CDR3 length: 15 amino acids. V shed 1 base, J shed 6 bases, and the junction held 8 bases outside the gene matches. This CDR3 is CASSIGPQGRPEAFF. DNA of the CDR3: TGTGCCAGTAGTATAGGGCCACAGGGGAGGCCTGAAGCTTTCTTT. The variable domain in full, completed from reference TRBV19 and TRBJ1-1, reads DGGITQSPKYLFRKEGQNVTLSCEQNLNHDAMYWYRQDPGQGLRLIYYSQIVNDFQKGDIAEGYSVSREKKESFPLTVTSAQKNPTAFYLCASSIGPQGRPEAFFGQGTRLTVV.

The chain carries TRBV9 and TRBJ1-1; 10 bases align to TRBD1. The germline V gene encodes CDR1 SGDLS and CDR2 YYNGEE. The CDR3 length is 15 residues. J gave up 4 bases and V 1 base, and 4 bases lay outside the gene matches. CDR3 nucleotides: TGTGCCAGCAGCGTAATGGACAGGGGGATCACTGAAGCTTTCTTT. As protein: CASSVMDRGITEAFF.

The genes are TRBV6-1 and TRBJ2-7; 8 bases match TRBD2. The CDR3 is made up of 12 amino acids. Germline lookup yields CDR1 MNHNS and CDR2 SASEGT. With 8 bases clipped from V and 7 bases from J, the junction kept 7 bases outside the gene matches. The CDR3, as DNA: TGTGCCAGCCCCGGGGGGGGGAGGGAGCAGTACTTC. As protein: CASPGGGREQYF.

V gene TRBV19 combines with J gene TRBJ1-4; weak D call: TRBD1 (5 bases). The V end lost 5 bases, the J end lost 8 bases, and 15 bases lay between the germline ends. The V gene's germline CDR1 is LNHDA and CDR2 SQIVND (reference sequence). CDR3 length: 14 residues. The CDR3: CASSVGHLREKLFF. The CDR3, as DNA: TGTGCCAGTAGTGTTGGACATCTCAGGGAAAAACTGTTTTTT.

The rearrangement links TRBV19 to TRBJ2-1, with 13 bases fitting TRBD2. This CDR3 contains 16 residues. Germline values: CDR1 LNHDA, CDR2 SQIVND (reference sequence). After removal of 7 bases from V and 0 bases from J, the junction contained 3 bases not matched to a gene. The CDR3 is CASKLAGGNSYNEQFF. The CDR3 nucleotides read TGTGCCAGTAAACTAGCGGGAGGGAACTCCTACAATGAGCAGTTCTTC.

In its sample, this clone was seen once. This chain connects TRBV27 to TRBJ2-5; TRBD1 matches at 9 bases. This CDR3 is built from 16 residues. With V trimmed by 5 bases and J by 5 bases, 12 bases remained unmatched. The germline V gene encodes CDR1 MNHEY and CDR2 SMNVEV (reference sequence). CDR3 DNA: TGTGCCAGCAGTCTAAGTATGGGGACAGGGCGGGAGACCCAGTACTTC. It encodes CASSLSMGTGRETQYF.

The V and J genes are TRBV4-3 and TRBJ2-1, with 15 bases matching TRBD2. This CDR3 comprises 16 residues. Trimming took 1 base from V and 7 from J; bases not matched to a gene: 2. Per the germline V gene, CDR1 is LGHNA and CDR2 is YSLEER. The CDR3 reads CASSQVGLAGGNEQFF. The CDR3 nucleotides read TGCGCCAGCAGCCAAGTCGGACTAGCGGGGGGGAATGAGCAGTTCTTC.

The chain recombines TRBV6-6 with TRBJ1-3; TRBD1 matches 7 bases. Germline lookup yields CDR1 MNHNY and CDR2 SVGAGI (reference sequence). The CDR3 sequence is 16 residues long. With V trimmed by 2 bases and J by 0 bases, 4 bases remained unmatched. Here the CDR3 reads CASSYLYRGSGNTIYF. Written as DNA, the CDR3 is TGTGCCAGCAGTTACCTTTACAGGGGCTCTGGAAACACCATATATTTT.

Here the CDR3 DNA reads TGTGCCAGCAGCCCCCGGGACAACTACAATGAGCAGTTCTTC. This sequence encodes CASSPRDNYNEQFF. This sequence joins TRBV5-6 and TRBJ2-1, with D tentatively TRBD1 (6 bases). This CDR3 has 14 residues. Trimming pared 4 bases from V and 3 bases from J, leaving 11 bases between. CDR1 and CDR2 from the germline V gene are SGHDT and YYEEEE.

V usage is TRBV15 and J usage is TRBJ2-3, with TRBD1 matching over 7 bases. CDR3 length equals 15 residues. Trimming at V came to 2 bases and at J to 5 bases, leaving 7 bases not matched to a gene. Germline V gives CDR1 LNHNV, CDR2 YYDKDF (reference sequence). Here the CDR3 reads CATSRTTGVGDTQYF. The CDR3 DNA sequence: TGTGCCACCAGCAGAACAACAGGGGTAGGAGATACGCAGTATTTT.

The chain combines TRBV5-1 with TRBJ2-1; D uncertain. The CDR3 runs 15 residues. V was trimmed by 6 bases and J by 5 bases, leaving 18 bases between them. Germline values: CDR1 SGHRS, CDR2 YFSETQ. The CDR3 DNA reads TGCGCCAGCACCCCCGGGTGGCGGTCAGACAATGAGCAGTTCTTC. This sequence encodes CASTPGWRSDNEQFF.

This CDR3 reads CASSPINGYPYEQYF. The CDR3 region has the DNA TGTGCCAGCAGCCCCATAAACGGCTACCCCTACGAGCAGTACTTC. The chain combines TRBV28 with TRBJ2-7, with D hard to call. The V gene's germline CDR1 is MDHEN and CDR2 SYDVKM. The CDR3 runs 15 residues. V dropped 6 bases and J dropped 2 bases, with 17 bases sitting between them.

J is TRBJ2-7 and V is TRBV5-4; 9 bases agree with TRBD1. The V and J ends lost 2 bases and 6 bases, in that order; junction bases with no gene match: 6. Germline V gene sequence: CDR1 SGHNT, CDR2 YYREEE (reference sequence). The CDR3 loop spans 14 amino acids. The CDR3 protein is CASSLQGALSEQYF. CDR3 DNA: TGTGCCAGCAGCTTACAGGGGGCGCTTAGCGAGCAGTACTTC.

This chain connects TRBV27 to TRBJ2-1; D uncertain. This CDR3 has 14 residues. The germline CDR1 and CDR2 sequences are MNHEY and SMNVEV (reference sequence). Trimming took 1 base from V and 5 from J, leaving 9 bases between them. The CDR3 sequence: CASSLYRNNNEQFF. The CDR3 DNA sequence: TGTGCCAGCAGTTTATATCGGAATAACAATGAGCAGTTCTTC.

The genes are TRBV6-6 and TRBJ2-1, with 9 bases that match TRBD1. The CDR3 runs 13 residues. The V segment lost 7 bases and the J segment 7 bases; nucleotides outside the gene matches: 5. The germline V gene has CDR1 MNHNY and CDR2 SVGAGI (reference sequence). The CDR3 DNA reads TGTGCCAGCACGAGACAGGGGGTAAATGAGCAGTTCTTC. This gives the protein CASTRQGVNEQFF.

This clone has only a few counts. The J gene is TRBJ1-1, the V gene TRBV2; no firm D call. Germline assignment: CDR1 SNHLY and CDR2 FYNNEI. The CDR3 has 11 amino acids. V was shortened by 3 bases and J by 10 bases, with 9 bases between the two germline ends. The CDR3 loop reads CASSDPAGAFF. CDR3 nucleotides: TGTGCCAGCAGTGACCCTGCAGGAGCTTTCTTT.

The V call is TRBV18, the J call TRBJ1-1, with D unresolved. Germline V CDR1 and CDR2: KGHSH, LQKENI. Between the trimmed V and J ends, which lost 2 bases and 0 bases, there was a span of 7 bases. The CDR3 totals 14 residues. The CDR3: CASSPTSMNTEAFF. In nucleotides, the CDR3 is TGTGCCAGCTCACCAACCAGTATGAACACTGAAGCTTTCTTT.

Turning to this clone: The sample has other DNA sequences that encode this CDR3 too. The genes are TRBV27 and TRBJ2-1; TRBD1 aligns across 10 bases. V shed 2 bases and J 5 bases; nucleotides not matched to a gene: 3. In germline, CDR1 is MNHEY, CDR2 SMNVEV (reference sequence). The length of the CDR3 is 15 residues. The CDR3 nucleotides read TGTGCCAGCAGTTTAGGGGACAGGGGCCACAATGAGCAGTTCTTC. It codes for CASSLGDRGHNEQFF.

The rearrangement joins TRBV27 to TRBJ1-1, with a weak D call TRBD1 (6 bases). CDR1 and CDR2 from the germline V gene are MNHEY and SMNVEV (reference sequence). The CDR3 is 13 amino acids. Trimming shortened V by 7 bases and J by 0 bases, and 9 bases separated the two germline ends. The CDR3 spells CASTGQMNTEAFF. CDR3 coding DNA: TGTGCCAGCACGGGACAAATGAACACTGAAGCTTTCTTT.

Note on this clone: The same CDR3 is also encoded by other DNA sequences in this sample. J is TRBJ1-5 and V is TRBV27, with 9 bases lining up with TRBD1. The germline V gene has CDR1 MNHEY and CDR2 SMNVEV (reference sequence). V shed 4 bases and J 1 base; nucleotides not matched to a gene: 2. The CDR3 is 15 amino acids. The CDR3 sequence: CASSSGQGSNQPQHF. DNA for the CDR3: TGTGCCAGCAGTTCGGGACAGGGAAGCAATCAGCCCCAGCATTTT.

The chain carries TRBV5-1 and TRBJ1-1; 10 bases line up with TRBD1. The length of the CDR3 is 15 residues. The J segment lost 4 bases and the V segment lost 3 bases, leaving 6 bases of the junction unmatched. Germline V gene sequence: CDR1 SGHRS, CDR2 YFSETQ. CDR3 region: CASSSGQGIRTEAFF. In nucleotides, the CDR3 is TGCGCCAGCAGCTCGGGACAGGGGATTCGCACTGAAGCTTTCTTT. The full variable domain, its missing parts supplied by reference TRBV5-1 and TRBJ1-1, is KAGVTQTPRYLIKTRGQQVTLSCSPISGHRSVSWYQQTPGQGLQFLFEYFSETQRNKGNFPGRFSGRQFSNSRSEMNVSTLELGDSALYLCASSSGQGIRTEAFFGQGTRLTVV.

The chain has TRBV28 and TRBJ2-1; 8 nucleotides line up with TRBD2. Germline V lookup: CDR1 MDHEN, CDR2 SYDVKM. J was trimmed by 6 bases and V by 6 bases; bases with no gene match: 10. The length of the CDR3 is 15 residues. CDR3 loop: CASRPGTSYGNEQFF. CDR3 bases: TGTGCCAGCAGACCCGGGACTAGTTATGGCAATGAGCAGTTCTTC.